This TCR beta chain was documented in a study of cytomegalovirus exposure and HLA in healthy donors. Study background: The use of the same platform for the roughly 130 validation repertoires and the 600 to 800 first-cohort repertoires was reported by a later analysis. Study results and caveats: A few chains tied to CMV proved CMV antigen-specific in vitro. Investigators reported approximately 170 TCR beta chains as tied to cytomegalovirus. Both high specificity and high sensitivity reportedly marked the classifier's diagnosis of cytomegalovirus status.

Produced via immunoSEQ multiplex PCR; TCRdb's table is partial and in-frame only. The sample records 200,000 to 250,000 clones, 75% to 95% being singletons. Trimming removed 5 bases from V and 6 bases from J; junction bases left unmatched: 16. The CDR3 consists of 17 residues. Germline V gene lookup returns CDR1 SEHNR and CDR2 FQNEAQ (reference sequence). This clone was counted a single time. Antigen unknown. This clonotype originated in a young woman in good health and CMV-seronegative. This chain connects TRBV7-9 to TRBJ1-5, with TRBD1 matching over 7 bases. Sequenced material: PBMCs. DNA for the CDR3: TGTGCCAGCAGCCCCGGGTTGGGACAGTCTAGAGGTCAGCCCCAGCATTTT. This translates into CASSPGLGQSRGQPQHF.